These 31 T cell receptor beta chains originate from one sample sequenced in a study of blood T cell repertoires in COVID-19. Data came from immunoSEQ multiplex PCR; TCRdb stores just in-frame clones and leaves some out. The data show about 180,000 clones, approximately 87% seen once. Sequenced sample: peripheral blood. These receptors came from a man in his 70s with active or convalescent COVID-19.

The chain uses TRBV29-1 and TRBJ2-1, with D possibly matching TRBD1 (5 bases). Germline-derived CDR1 and CDR2 are SQVTM and ANQGSEA. This CDR3 has 13 amino acids. V gave up 5 bases and J gave up 0 bases, with 8 bases separating them. CDR3 sequence: CSVQGASYNEQFF. The CDR3 DNA reads TGCAGCGTTCAGGGTGCCTCCTACAATGAGCAGTTCTTC.

The V and J genes are TRBV6-1 and TRBJ1-1; D is unclear. In germline, CDR1 is MNHNS, CDR2 SASEGT. V shed 2 bases and J shed 4 bases, with 8 bases lying between them. CDR3 length: 13 amino acids. The CDR3, as DNA: TGTGCCAGCAGTGAAACGGGGAGCACTGAAGCTTTCTTT. Its protein is CASSETGSTEAFF.

The rearrangement uses TRBV6-5 and TRBJ2-3, with 9 bases matching TRBD2. The V gene end was trimmed by 3 bases and the J gene end by 6 bases; junction bases not matched to a gene: 4. Germline-derived CDR1 and CDR2 are MNHEY and SVGAGI. The CDR3 consists of 14 residues. The CDR3 region has the DNA TGTGCCAGCAGTTATGGCGGGGGGGAGGATACGCAGTATTTT. This gives the protein CASSYGGGEDTQYF.

J is TRBJ2-7 and V is TRBV5-1; TRBD1 matches at 8 bases. With V trimmed by 2 bases and J by 0 bases, 1 base remained unmatched. From germline, CDR1 is SGHRS and CDR2 YFSETQ. The CDR3 contains 14 residues. CDR3 sequence reads: CASSFGTGSYEQYF. The CDR3 DNA is TGCGCCAGCAGCTTCGGGACAGGCTCCTACGAGCAGTACTTC.

The CDR3, as DNA: TGCGCCAGCAGCCTCGGGACAGGGAGGGTGAACACTGAAGCTTTCTTT. It codes for CASSLGTGRVNTEAFF. V usage is TRBV5-1 and J usage is TRBJ1-1; 9 bases are a match to TRBD1. Germline V lookup: CDR1 SGHRS, CDR2 YFSETQ. The CDR3 extends over 16 amino acids. The trim removed 4 bases at V and 0 bases at J, leaving 7 bases unmatched. Full variable domain (remainder filled in from reference TRBV5-1 and TRBJ1-1): KAGVTQTPRYLIKTRGQQVTLSCSPISGHRSVSWYQQTPGQGLQFLFEYFSETQRNKGNFPGRFSGRQFSNSRSEMNVSTLELGDSALYLCASSLGTGRVNTEAFFGQGTRLTVV.

V gene TRBV18 combines with J gene TRBJ1-6; D call uncertain. Trimming pared 3 bases from V and 11 bases from J, leaving 23 bases between. Per germline, CDR1 KGHSH and CDR2 LQKENI. This CDR3 has 17 residues. The CDR3 sequence is CASSPLGRNGVLAPLHF. CDR3 coding DNA: TGTGCCAGCTCACCCCTAGGGCGAAACGGGGTATTGGCACCCCTCCACTTT.

The rearrangement links TRBV20-1 to TRBJ1-6; D not resolved. The V and J ends lost 5 bases and 5 bases respectively, with 4 bases between them. The CDR3 sequence is 11 residues long. The V gene's germline CDR1 is DFQATT and CDR2 SNEGSKA (reference sequence). The CDR3 DNA reads as TGCAGTGCTTCCGATAATTCACCCCTCCACTTT. Translated: CSASDNSPLHF.

This chain uses TRBV6-5 with TRBJ2-2, with 7 bases matching TRBD2. The CDR3 sequence is 14 residues long. Germline V gene lookup returns CDR1 MNHEY and CDR2 SVGAGI. V shed 7 bases, J shed 3 bases, and the junction held 5 bases outside the gene matches. CDR3 sequence (DNA): TGTGCCAGCAAGGCGACTAGCCACACCGGGGAGCTGTTTTTT. Encoded protein: CASKATSHTGELFF.

The chain recombines TRBV7-9 with TRBJ1-1; TRBD1 matches 8 bases. The CDR3 sequence is 14 residues long. Per germline, CDR1 SEHNR and CDR2 FQNEAQ (reference sequence). Trimming cost V 0 bases and J 7 bases; bases outside gene matches: 4. The CDR3 here is CASSLATGVREAFF. DNA for the CDR3: TGTGCCAGCAGCTTAGCGACAGGGGTTCGTGAAGCTTTCTTT.

V usage is TRBV29-1 and J usage is TRBJ2-7, with 10 bases matching TRBD2. This CDR3 region has 14 residues. Germline V CDR1 and CDR2: SQVTM, ANQGSEA. After removal of 4 bases from V and 4 bases from J, the junction contained 7 bases not matched to a gene. DNA for the CDR3: TGCAGCGTTGGGGATAGCGGGAGGAGGTACGAGCAGTACTTC. Amino acid sequence: CSVGDSGRRYEQYF.

The genes are TRBV6-5 and TRBJ1-4; TRBD1 aligns across 8 bases. The CDR3 length is 14 residues. V was pared by 5 bases and J by 6 bases, with 5 bases of the junction left unmatched. Germline loops: CDR1 MNHEY, CDR2 SVGAGI. The CDR3 here is CASSHRGADEKLFF. In nucleotides, the CDR3 is TGTGCCAGCAGTCACAGGGGGGCGGATGAAAAACTGTTTTTT.

The chain recombines TRBV19 with TRBJ1-6, with 9 nucleotides matching TRBD1. The V segment lost 4 bases and the J segment 7 bases; nucleotides outside the gene matches: 5. The germline CDR1 and CDR2 sequences are LNHDA and SQIVND (reference sequence). This CDR3 region has 15 residues. The CDR3 region has the DNA TGTGCCAGTAGTAGGGGACAGGGCCGAAATTCACCCCTCCACTTT. Its translation: CASSRGQGRNSPLHF. The full variable domain, with the rest looked up from reference TRBV19 and TRBJ1-6, is DGGITQSPKYLFRKEGQNVTLSCEQNLNHDAMYWYRQDPGQGLRLIYYSQIVNDFQKGDIAEGYSVSREKKESFPLTVTSAQKNPTAFYLCASSRGQGRNSPLHFGNGTRLTVT.

This chain links TRBV5-1 with TRBJ2-7; D uncertain. Germline V gene sequence: CDR1 SGHRS, CDR2 YFSETQ. V gave up 0 bases and J gave up 6 bases, with 7 bases separating them. The CDR3 extends over 12 amino acids. The CDR3 is CASSLATGEQYF. As DNA, the CDR3 is TGCGCCAGCAGCTTGGCAACGGGCGAGCAGTACTTC.

This chain joins TRBV9 and TRBJ1-2; no firm D call. The CDR3 length is 16 residues. The V end lost 1 base, the J end lost 7 bases, and 20 bases lay between the germline ends. The germline V gene has CDR1 SGDLS and CDR2 YYNGEE. CDR3 in amino acids: CASSVSGSVTKSGYTF. In nucleotides, the CDR3 is TGTGCCAGCAGCGTAAGTGGAAGTGTGACAAAGTCTGGCTACACCTTC.

The chain has TRBV15 and TRBJ2-6; D uncertain. This CDR3 has 17 residues. Trimming took 1 base from V and 0 from J, leaving 10 bases between them. CDR1 LNHNV and CDR2 YYDKDF come from the germline V gene (reference sequence). The CDR3 sequence is CATSRAALRSGANVLTF. The CDR3 DNA reads as TGTGCCACCAGCAGAGCTGCACTCCGCTCTGGGGCCAACGTCCTGACTTTC. Based on the CDR3 plus reference TRBV15 and TRBJ2-6, the full variable domain is DAMVIQNPRYQVTQFGKPVTLSCSQTLNHNVMYWYQQKSSQAPKLLFHYYDKDFNNEADTPDNFQSRRPNTSFCFLDIRSPGLGDTAMYLCATSRAALRSGANVLTFGAGSRLTVL.

This clone has only a few counts. The chain couples TRBV6-2 or TRBV6-3 to TRBJ1-4; a possible D gene is TRBD1 (5 bases). The CDR3 runs to 13 residues. The germline V and J ends were trimmed by 2 bases and 5 bases, with 6 bases remaining between them. Germline V gene data show CDR1 as MNHEY and CDR2 as SVGEGT. The CDR3 DNA sequence: TGTGCCAGCAGTTACCGGACAAATGAAAAACTGTTTTTT. Its protein is CASSYRTNEKLFF.

The CDR3 loop is CASSLVQGSGNTIYF. CDR3 sequence (DNA): TGCGCCAGCAGCTTGGTTCAGGGGAGCGGAAACACCATATATTTT. The chain couples TRBV5-1 to TRBJ1-3; a possible D gene is TRBD1 (6 bases). Per germline, CDR1 SGHRS and CDR2 YFSETQ. Trimming stripped 0 bases from V and 4 bases from J, with 11 bases between. The CDR3 sequence is 15 residues long.

V usage is TRBV19 and J usage is TRBJ1-2; TRBD1 is a possible D gene (6 bases). Deletions cut 3 bases from V and 0 bases from J, with 14 bases between. In germline, CDR1 is LNHDA, CDR2 SQIVND (reference sequence). The CDR3 loop spans 16 amino acids. The CDR3 reads CASSIEGTQANYGYTF. DNA for the CDR3: TGTGCCAGTAGTATTGAGGGGACACAAGCTAACTATGGCTACACCTTC.

V is TRBV9 and J is TRBJ2-7; 9 bases agree with TRBD2. This CDR3 has 14 residues. Germline-derived CDR1 and CDR2 are SGDLS and YYNGEE. V lost 0 bases to trimming and J lost 4 bases; unmatched junction nucleotides: 2. Here the CDR3 DNA reads TGTGCCAGCAGCGTAGGACTAGCGGCTTACGAGCAGTACTTC. Its translation: CASSVGLAAYEQYF. Complete variable domain (other parts from reference TRBV9 and TRBJ2-7): DSGVTQTPKHLITATGQRVTLRCSPRSGDLSVYWYQQSLDQGLQFLIQYYNGEERAKGNILERFSAQQFPDLHSELNLSSLELGDSALYFCASSVGLAAYEQYFGPGTRLTVT.

V and J are TRBV27 and TRBJ1-3; no clear D. CDR1 is MNHEY, CDR2 SMNVEV, per germline (reference sequence). V was pared by 4 bases and J by 11 bases, with 18 bases between. This CDR3 is 14 amino acids long. The CDR3 region is CASSSTSSMFPIYF. The CDR3 DNA follows: TGTGCCAGCAGTTCGACATCAAGCATGTTCCCCATATATTTT.

This sequence joins TRBV28 and TRBJ1-1; 8 nucleotides line up with TRBD1. CDR1 and CDR2 (germline): MDHEN, SYDVKM. The V gene end was trimmed by 8 bases and the J gene end by 0 bases; junction bases not matched to a gene: 5. The CDR3 is 14 amino acids. Here the CDR3 reads CASRWTGLNTEAFF. The DNA of the CDR3 is TGTGCCAGCCGATGGACAGGGCTGAACACTGAAGCTTTCTTT.

This chain connects TRBV19 to TRBJ1-5; 10 nucleotides match TRBD1. V lost 6 bases and J lost 4; bases outside the gene matches: 12. Germline CDR1 LNHDA, CDR2 SQIVND (reference sequence). CDR3 size: 17 residues. The CDR3 DNA reads TGTGCCAGTAGCCAGGACAGGGGGAGGCTAAAAAATCAGCCCCAGCATTTT. Protein sequence: CASSQDRGRLKNQPQHF.

The chain carries TRBV6-5 and TRBJ1-2; a weak D match, TRBD1 (6 bases). The CDR3 is 15 amino acids. V gave up 0 bases and J gave up 1 base, with 9 bases separating them. Germline CDR1 reads MNHEY; CDR2 reads SVGAGI. The CDR3 nucleotides read TGTGCCAGCAGTTACTCCAGGGGATATAACTATGGCTACACCTTC. It specifies CASSYSRGYNYGYTF.

The J gene is TRBJ2-3, the V gene TRBV6-5; a possible D gene is TRBD1 (6 bases). With 6 bases removed from V and 3 bases from J, the gap between germline ends came to 16 bases. CDR3 size: 15 residues. The germline V gene has CDR1 MNHEY and CDR2 SVGAGI. CDR3 residues: CASSSYRVMTDTQYF. Written as DNA, the CDR3 is TGTGCCAGCAGCTCCTACAGGGTTATGACAGATACGCAGTATTTT.

This clone was seen more than once but under ten times. V usage is TRBV18 and J usage is TRBJ1-1; 7 positions agree with TRBD1. Germline trimming cut 4 bases from V and 0 bases from J; bases unmatched to any gene: 2. Germline loops: CDR1 KGHSH, CDR2 LQKENI. The CDR3 is 14 amino acids. The CDR3 reads CASSRQGMNTEAFF. The CDR3 DNA reads TGTGCCAGCTCACGACAGGGCATGAACACTGAAGCTTTCTTT.

Only one count was recorded for this clone. The rearrangement uses TRBV2 and TRBJ1-1; 9 bases are a match to TRBD1. This CDR3 contains 14 residues. CDR1 SNHLY and CDR2 FYNNEI come from the germline V gene. V gave up 8 bases and J gave up 4 bases; unmatched junction bases: 8. CDR3 DNA: TGTGCCAGCGTCTACAGGGGGCGCTTCACTGAAGCTTTCTTT. Protein: CASVYRGRFTEAFF.

CDR3 protein: CASSSRQPYEQYF. The CDR3 DNA follows: TGTGCCAGCAGTTCCAGACAGCCCTACGAGCAGTACTTC. This chain uses TRBV12-3 or TRBV12-4 with TRBJ2-7, with D perhaps matching TRBD1 (5 bases). The CDR3 has 13 residues. Trimming removed 4 bases at V and 2 bases at J, with 9 bases between.

The chain uses TRBV5-4 and TRBJ2-7; TRBD2 matches 12 bases. This CDR3 comprises 15 residues. J gave up 3 bases and V 3 bases, and 4 bases lay outside the gene matches. The germline gives CDR1 SGHNT, CDR2 YYREEE (reference sequence). CDR3 coding DNA: TGTGCCAGCAGCTCGGGACTAGCGGGCTACTACGAGCAGTACTTC. As protein: CASSSGLAGYYEQYF.

The V and J genes are TRBV19 and TRBJ1-2; tentatively, D is TRBD1 (6 bases). Per germline, CDR1 LNHDA and CDR2 SQIVND (reference sequence). V was trimmed by 3 bases and J by 5 bases, leaving 13 bases between them. The CDR3 extends over 14 amino acids. The CDR3 nucleotides are TGTGCCAGTAGTATTCGCCTTCAGGGGTATGGCTACACCTTC. Its translation: CASSIRLQGYGYTF. The whole variable domain, remainder taken from reference TRBV19 and TRBJ1-2, is DGGITQSPKYLFRKEGQNVTLSCEQNLNHDAMYWYRQDPGQGLRLIYYSQIVNDFQKGDIAEGYSVSREKKESFPLTVTSAQKNPTAFYLCASSIRLQGYGYTFGSGTRLTVV.

This chain connects TRBV29-1 to TRBJ1-2, with D unresolved. The CDR3 covers 13 residues. V was shortened by 0 bases and J by 7 bases, with 12 bases between the two germline ends. Germline CDR1 is SQVTM and CDR2 is ANQGSEA. CDR3 nucleotides: TGCAGCGTTGAAGATATCGGGTTAGCTGGCTACACCTTC. Translation gives CSVEDIGLAGYTF.

The chain uses TRBV7-3 and TRBJ2-1; the match to TRBD2 covers 7 bases. V shed 5 bases, J shed 7 bases, and the junction held 17 bases outside the gene matches. The germline gives CDR1 SGHTA, CDR2 FQGTGA. The CDR3 totals 17 residues. DNA for the CDR3: TGTGCCAGCAGCCCCGGGGCGGGCGGCGGGAGTGTAAATGAGCAGTTCTTC. Amino acids: CASSPGAGGGSVNEQFF.